The 6 T cell receptor beta chains given below trace back to one sample, sequenced in a study of patients and donors after allogeneic stem cell transplantation. TCRdb reprocessed the RT-PCR reads with MiXCR, giving one entry per CDR3 protein. The sample has some 880,000 distinct CDR3 sequences, approximately 18% seen once. What was sequenced was blood, either unsorted or a sorted T cell fraction (not recorded which). The receptors here all came from a human donor who was either an allogeneic HSCT recipient or a stem cell or donor lymphocyte infusion donor (not recorded which). It is not recorded whose cells these are; they may come from a transplant donor.

This chain uses TRBV5-6 with TRBJ2-6, with D unresolved. CDR1 and CDR2 (germline): SGHDT, YYEEEE. Trimming removed 4 bases at V and 2 bases at J, with 4 bases between. The length of the CDR3 is 13 residues. The DNA of the CDR3 is TGTGCCAGCAGCCGAACTGGGGCCAACGTCCTGACTTTC. It translates to CASSRTGANVLTF. Using reference TRBV5-6 and TRBJ2-6 for the parts outside the CDR3, the full variable domain is DAGVTQSPTHLIKTRGQQVTLRCSPKSGHDTVSWYQQALGQGPQFIFQYYEEEERQRGNFPDRFSGHQFPNYSSELNVNALLLGDSALYLCASSRTGANVLTFGAGSRLTVL.

This clonotype occurred many times. This chain uses TRBV12-3 or TRBV12-4 with TRBJ1-2; D gene unclear. The CDR3 has 11 residues. V was clipped by 5 bases and J by 6 bases, with 7 bases between them. In DNA, the CDR3 is TGTGCCAGCAGTCTAGGGAATGGCTACACCTTC. This sequence encodes CASSLGNGYTF.

This clonotype showed up many times. This sequence joins TRBV20-1 and TRBJ1-5, with D unresolved. The CDR3 is made up of 15 amino acids. Germline values: CDR1 DFQATT, CDR2 SNEGSKA (reference sequence). Trimming left V 0 bases short and J 0 bases short, with 9 bases between. The CDR3 bases are TGCAGTGCTAGAGACAGGAGGGATAGCAATCAGCCCCAGCATTTT. This gives the protein CSARDRRDSNQPQHF.

This clonotype turned up a few times. The chain carries TRBV11-2 and TRBJ2-7; 7 bases are a match to TRBD1. The CDR3 has 15 amino acids. Germline loops: CDR1 SGHAT, CDR2 FQNNGV. Unmatched junction bases numbered 9, after V lost 3 bases and J lost 4 bases. Here the CDR3 reads CASSFPEGTEYEQYF. CDR3 in DNA: TGTGCCAGCAGCTTTCCCGAGGGGACAGAATACGAGCAGTACTTC.

This clonotype was seen a handful of times. J is TRBJ2-7 and V is TRBV6-5, with D unresolved. The CDR3 is 12 amino acids. V lost 6 bases and J 3 bases, leaving 9 bases between the germline ends. Germline CDR1 reads MNHEY; CDR2 reads SVGAGI. The CDR3 DNA sequence: TGTGCCAGCAGACGGACCTTCTACGAGCAGTACTTC. Translated: CASRRTFYEQYF.

In DNA form, the CDR3 reads TGTGCCAGCAGCTTAGGGACTACCTTCGAGACCCAGTACTTC. Its protein is CASSLGTTFETQYF. The rearrangement joins TRBV5-5 to TRBJ2-5, with TRBD2 matching 7 bases. Per germline, CDR1 SGHKS and CDR2 YYEKEE (reference sequence). Unmatched junction bases numbered 6, after V lost 2 bases and J lost 5 bases. This CDR3 contains 14 residues. Full variable domain (remainder filled in from reference TRBV5-5 and TRBJ2-5): DAGVTQSPTHLIKTRGQQVTLRCSPISGHKSVSWYQQVLGQGPQFIFQYYEKEERGRGNFPDRFSARQFPNYSSELNVNALLLGDSALYLCASSLGTTFETQYFGPGTRLLVL.